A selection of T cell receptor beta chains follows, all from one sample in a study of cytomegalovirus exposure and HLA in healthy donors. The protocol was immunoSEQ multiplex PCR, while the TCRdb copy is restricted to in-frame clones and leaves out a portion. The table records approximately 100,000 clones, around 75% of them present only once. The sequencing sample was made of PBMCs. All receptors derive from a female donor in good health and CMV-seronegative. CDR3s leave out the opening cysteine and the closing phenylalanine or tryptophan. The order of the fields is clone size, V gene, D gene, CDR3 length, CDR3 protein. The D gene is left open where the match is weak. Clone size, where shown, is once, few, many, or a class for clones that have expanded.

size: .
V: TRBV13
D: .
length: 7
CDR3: ARDSQQY

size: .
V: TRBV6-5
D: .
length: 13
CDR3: ASSYSPGESEKLF

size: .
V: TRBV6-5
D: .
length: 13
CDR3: ASSYSGDIPGELF

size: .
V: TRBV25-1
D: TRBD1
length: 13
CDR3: ASSEGDRETGELF

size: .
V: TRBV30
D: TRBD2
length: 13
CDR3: AWKVETSGPSGQF

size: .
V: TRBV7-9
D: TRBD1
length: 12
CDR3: ASSLTGITGELF

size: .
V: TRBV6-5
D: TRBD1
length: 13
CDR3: ATHPGQGYGETQY

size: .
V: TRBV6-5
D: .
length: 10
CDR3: AVKHESGGYT

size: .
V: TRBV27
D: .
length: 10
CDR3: ASVDKLETQY

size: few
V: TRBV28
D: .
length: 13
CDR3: ASSPLLGVGYEQY

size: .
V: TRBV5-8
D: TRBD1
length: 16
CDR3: ASSLASGRGLQDTEAF

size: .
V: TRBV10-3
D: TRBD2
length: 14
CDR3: AISRALLAAYNEQF

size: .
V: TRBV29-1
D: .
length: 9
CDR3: SVESGRAQT

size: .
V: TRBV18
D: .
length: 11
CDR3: ASSPGANEKLF

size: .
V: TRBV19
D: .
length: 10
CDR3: ASSMYRREAF

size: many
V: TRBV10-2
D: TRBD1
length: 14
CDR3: ASSDRRTGANNEAF

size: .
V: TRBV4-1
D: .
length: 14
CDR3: ASSQDRRSSYNEQF

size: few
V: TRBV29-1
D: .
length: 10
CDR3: SFETGSYEQY

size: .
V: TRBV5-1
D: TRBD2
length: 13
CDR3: ASSSTSVGGNEQF

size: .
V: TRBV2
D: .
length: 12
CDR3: ASKTGVGLREQY